A single count supports the clone carrying this T cell receptor (beta chain). The antigen is unknown. The CDR3 is 14 amino acids. Trimming left V 5 bases short and J 4 bases short, with 13 bases between. Germline loops: CDR1 SGHTA, CDR2 FQGTGA. This sample was included in a study of T cell responses to AZD1222 COVID-19 vaccine. The assay was immunoSEQ multiplex PCR, and TCRdb's table has in-frame clones only and misses some. The data contain 95,000 to 110,000 clones, roughly 90% of them singletons. Study conclusions and caveats: There were mostly white British donors and more females than males, and clonal diversity was possibly underestimated.

Recipients boosted at about 4 weeks or about 12 weeks are pooled. The rearrangement uses TRBV7-3 and TRBJ2-3; possible D gene TRBD1, 5 bases. The origin of this receptor is an adult who received the AZD1222 COVID-19 vaccine. The sample in question was peripheral blood, obtained 28 days after the second AZD1222 dose. The CDR3 DNA reads TGTGCCAGCAGCCCCGTGGGCAGGGCAGATACGCAGTATTTT. Encoded protein: CASSPVGRADTQYF.